The present T cell receptor (beta chain) was sequenced within a study of shared clonotypes between healthy human individuals. General study findings and limits: Clonotype sharing across a few donors was observed for about 4.8% of naive CD4 clonotypes.

Germline V gene sequence: CDR1 SGHTA, CDR2 FQGTGA. This CDR3 contains 13 residues. With 5 bases clipped from V and 8 bases from J, the junction kept 7 bases outside the gene matches. Only in-frame clones appear in the TCRdb table, and some are missing; sequencing was by immunoSEQ multiplex PCR. Of over 2 million clones listed, around 93% were seen once; the top ten hold 0.3% to 0.45%. Subsets obtained from CD4+ cells comprised CD45RA+ naive and CD45RA-negative memory cells. This clone appeared once. Its cognate antigen is unknown. This chain uses TRBV7-3 with TRBJ1-2; 8 bases match TRBD1. The source material was naive CD4+ T cells from PBMCs. Subset indicated: CD45RA+ positively selected. The clonotype originates from a man between 18 and 35 years old in good health. Some clones in this sample may be carry-over from other donors' samples. The CDR3: CASSPRTGFGYTF. The CDR3 DNA is TGTGCCAGCAGCCCCCGGACAGGGTTCGGCTACACCTTC.